The sequence of this TCR beta chain was determined in a study of PD-1 blockade in classical Hodgkin lymphoma. The study, taken as a whole, reports: Newly diagnosed patients were reported to start with lower TCR diversity than healthy donors.

Time point defined: cycle 4 day 1 (C4D1), after less than seven weeks of nivolumab. All the patients suffered relapse after autologous stem cell transplantation, and brentuximab vedotin exposure differed. Magnetic negative selection served to purify CD4+ T cells out of PBMCs that had been thawed. Best responses fell into complete response, partial response or progressive disease. The V end lost 3 bases, the J end lost 8 bases, and 10 bases lay between the germline ends. Germline values: CDR1 GTSNPN, CDR2 SVGIG (reference sequence). There are 11 residues in the CDR3. Profiled with immunoSEQ multiplex PCR; TCRdb holds only in-frame clones, not every one. This table has fewer than 35,000 clones, around nine tenths appearing once. In its sample, this clone was seen a few times. Its target is not known.

The TCR comes from a human donor with classical Hodgkin lymphoma. This chain uses TRBV30 with TRBJ1-1, with D unresolved. The sample was CD4+ T cells from blood, taken before the fourth cycle of nivolumab. The chain's CDR3 is CAWSPRGEAFF. The CDR3 DNA is TGTGCCTGGAGCCCCCGTGGGGAAGCTTTCTTT.